Here is one T cell receptor beta chain with its context. This clonotype appeared a few times. It lacks a known antigen. Base qualities were left out, and no much larger clone turns up one base away. The data derive from a study of blood T cells in healthy people across ages (dated by TCRdb to between 2015 and 2016). Some background on the complete study: In model experiments, template switching captured roughly one uniquely barcoded TCR beta cDNA molecule for every two T cells. Age-related changes in TCR beta repertoire diversity were measured in the study by deep sequencing normalized with unique cDNA molecular identifiers. The donors were divided into four age groups: young (average about 16 years), middle-aged (about 41), aged (about 61) and long-lived (around 87). To avoid experimental bias, donors of different ages were spread randomly across the sequencing lanes. The study analyzed two additional independent replicas of 1 million unique cDNA reads from the same blood draw for two donors, one aged 18 to 29 and one aged 80 or older. What the work shows at the level of the full study, not this receptor alone: Compared with the aged group, the long-lived group had more naive CD4+ T cells, fewer expanded clones and increased TCR diversity, a pattern suggesting age selection. Because donor CMV infection status was unknown, age-related changes in expanded clonotypes were potentially confounded. Estimates of total diversity from one million sequenced T cells were regarded as lower bounds and underestimates. As age increased, observed TCR beta diversity per million T cells dropped in a roughly linear way, and a significant reduction was already evident by age approximately 40. There was a strong correlation between observed TCR beta diversity and the percentage of naive T cells measured by flow cytometry. Because profiling used bulk unsorted PBMCs, naive and antigen-experienced compartments could not be compared conclusively.

Systemically healthy Caucasian individuals from Russia, some 36 in total and aged about 6 to 100 years, were included as donors. About 9.6 milliliters of peripheral blood were collected from each donor into EDTA-treated Vacutainer tubes. Ficoll-Paque density-gradient centrifugation was used to isolate PBMCs, with at least 6.5 million per sample. Total RNA, at least 6 micrograms per sample, was extracted from PBMCs with Trizol reagent. For every donor, flow cytometry on a PBMC aliquot measured the percentage of naive CD45RAhigh/CD27high T cells. The protocol used for the library was 5' RACE. The run used an Illumina HiSeq 2500. A second PCR of roughly 7 to 11 cycles was performed with a sample-barcoded 5' primer and a J-beta primer mix. A unique molecular identifier was introduced onto each TCR beta cDNA molecule by a template-switch 5' adaptor carrying 12 random nucleotides. Each sample yielded at least 2.5 million CDR3-containing paired-end reads. All of the RNA was converted into first-strand cDNA using the Mint cDNA synthesis kit, with a TRBC-specific oligonucleotide serving as the primer. All cDNA was treated with uracil-DNA glycosylase and then went through a first 18-cycle PCR with the universal primers M1SS and BC2_uni_R. In the original analysis: Normalization of each sample was performed by random selection of 1 million high-quality reads, each carrying a distinct molecular identifier. Reads sharing molecular identifiers were discarded rather than binned into consensus sequences. MiTCR, run with a Q25 quality threshold and the strictest error-elimination algorithm, handled CDR3 identification, clonotype clustering and error correction. Lower-bound total TCR beta diversity was estimated with a nonparametric unseen species model using Euler transformation. Through fastp at Q25 and MiXCR, TCRdb rebuilt clones from the public reads, retaining in-frame beta chains. A single entry per CDR3 protein holds the most common genes and DNA from its merged rows. TCRdb's processing, not the authors', yielded these V and J calls. The sample contains hundreds of thousands of distinct CDR3 sequences, 49% of them found a single time. Roughly 30% of the sample rests with the top ten.

The sequence was collected from a woman aged 55-75 years in good health. Material for sequencing was blood.

The encoded CDR3 is CSVGLTRGTEAFF. The DNA sequence follows: TGCAGCGTTGGCCTGACTAGGGGGACTGAAGCTTTCTTT. The chain is assembled from TRBV29-1 and TRBJ1-1; the D region possibly corresponds to TRBD1 (6 bases align). The germline V gene sets CDR1 to SQVTM and CDR2 to ANQGSEA. V gives up 4 bases and J gives up 5 bases, and the segment between their germline ends measures 14 bases. The CDR3 measures 13 amino acids from cysteine to phenylalanine. Left in the record is the CDR3 DNA by itself, 39 bases read in frame from the first base.